These T cell receptor beta chains were read from a single sample in a study of PD-1 blockade in classical Hodgkin lymphoma. Libraries were prepared by immunoSEQ multiplex PCR; TCRdb keeps only in-frame clonotypes and omits some of them. The table shows 72,000 or so clones, with under 95% occurring only once. The material sequenced was peripheral blood mononuclear cells (PBMCs), taken at baseline. All receptors derive from a human donor with classical Hodgkin lymphoma. The CDR3 runs from the conserved cysteine through the conserved F or W. The order of the fields is V gene, CDR3 length, J gene, D gene, clone size, CDR3 DNA, CDR3 protein. The D gene is left open where the match is weak. Clone size is given for some rows only: seen once, a few or many times, or a class if the clone is expanded.

>TRBV7-9|14|TRBJ2-2|TRBD2|NA
TGTGCCGGGGATAGCGGGTCGAACACCGGGGAGCTGTTTTTT
CAGDSGSNTGELFF
>TRBV29-1|13|TRBJ2-7|NA|NA
TGCAGCGTTACGGGACAAAGCTCCTACGAGCAGTACTTC
CSVTGQSSYEQYF
>TRBV7-8|15|TRBJ2-7|NA|NA
TGTGCCAGCAGCTCTAAGGACATGGGTGGCTACGAGCAGTACTTC
CASSSKDMGGYEQYF
>TRBV27|15|TRBJ2-5|TRBD2|NA
TGTGCCAGCCAGACCAGCGGGGGGGCTGGTTTGACCCAGTACTTC
CASQTSGGAGLTQYF
>TRBV11-2|14|TRBJ2-7|NA|NA
TGTGCCAGCAGCCCCAGCCGGGACAACTACGAGCAGTACTTC
CASSPSRDNYEQYF
>TRBV7-3|12|TRBJ2-3|NA|NA
TGTGCCAGCAGCTTTACTCCTGGTACGCAGTATTTT
CASSFTPGTQYF
>TRBV27|14|TRBJ2-7|NA|NA
TGTGCCAGCAGTTTCGAGTGGGACTCCCACGAGCAGTACTTC
CASSFEWDSHEQYF
>TRBV21-1|13|TRBJ1-3|NA|NA
TGTGCCAGCAGCAAAGAGGTGCCGAACACCATATATTTT
CASSKEVPNTIYF
>TRBV18|16|TRBJ2-2|NA|NA
TGTGCCAGCTCACTGGTCTCCCCATCGCTCACCGGGGAGCTGTTTTTT
CASSLVSPSLTGELFF
>TRBV5-1|15|TRBJ2-3|NA|NA
TGCGCCAGCAGCTTGGGGGCGGTTTACACAGATACGCAGTATTTT
CASSLGAVYTDTQYF
>TRBV7-3|14|TRBJ1-1|NA|NA
TGTGCCAGCAGCACAGGGACCGCGAACACTGAAGCTTTCTTT
CASSTGTANTEAFF
>TRBV28|13|TRBJ2-2|NA|NA
TGTGCCAGCAGTTTAGTGAACACCGGGGAGCTGTTTTTT
CASSLVNTGELFF
>TRBV7-2|15|TRBJ2-1|NA|NA
TGTGCCAGCAGCTTAGAGGGTCGGCCTTACAATGAGCAGTTCTTC
CASSLEGRPYNEQFF
>TRBV5-8|14|TRBJ1-1|NA|NA
TGTGCCAGCAGCTTGGACGGGGGTGTCACTGAAGCTTTCTTT
CASSLDGGVTEAFF
>TRBV4-3|14|TRBJ2-3|TRBD1|NA
TGCGCCAGCAGCCAAACAGGGGGGAGGGATACGCAGTATTTT
CASSQTGGRDTQYF
>TRBV5-6|14|TRBJ1-5|NA|NA
TGTGCCAGCAGCTTTGAAAGTGACAATCAGCCCCAGCATTTT
CASSFESDNQPQHF
>TRBV18|15|TRBJ2-7|TRBD2|NA
TGTGCCAGCTCAGCTGGGGGACTAGCGGGAGACGAGCAGTACTTC
CASSAGGLAGDEQYF
>TRBV4-2|18|TRBJ2-3|TRBD2|NA
TGTGCCAGCAGCCATCAAGTCCGGGACTACCTTTCCACAGATACGCAGTATTTT
CASSHQVRDYLSTDTQYF
>TRBV7-9|12|TRBJ2-3|NA|NA
TGTGCCAGCAACAGTAAGGCAGATACGCAGTATTTT
CASNSKADTQYF
>TRBV10-3|13|TRBJ2-5|NA|NA
TGTGCCATCAGTGATGTGTCCCAAGAGACCCAGTACTTC
CAISDVSQETQYF
>TRBV6-4|13|TRBJ2-2|NA|NA
TGTGCCAGCAGTGAAGTATACACCGGGGAGCTGTTTTTT
CASSEVYTGELFF
>TRBV5-1|12|TRBJ2-1|NA|NA
TGCGCCAGCAGCTTGGGCCACAATGAGCAGTTCTTC
CASSLGHNEQFF
>TRBV19|13|TRBJ2-7|NA|once
TGTGCCAGTACAGCCGTAAACAGCTACGAGCAGTACTTC
CASTAVNSYEQYF
>TRBV5-1|13|TRBJ1-1|NA|NA
TGCGCCAGCAGCCCGGGAGGGGGCACTGAAGCTTTCTTT
CASSPGGGTEAFF
>TRBV5-1|16|TRBJ2-1|NA|NA
TGCGCCAGCAGCACCGGTGGGACCAGCTCCTACAATGAGCAGTTCTTC
CASSTGGTSSYNEQFF
>TRBV15|17|TRBJ2-5|NA|NA
TGTGCCACCAGCAGACCAAGTCTCCGGGGTGCGCAAGAGACCCAGTACTTC
CATSRPSLRGAQETQYF
>TRBV7-9|14|TRBJ2-5|NA|NA
TGTGCCAGCAGCTCGTTAGCGGTCCAAGAGACCCAGTACTTC
CASSSLAVQETQYF
>TRBV5-4|15|TRBJ1-2|TRBD1|NA
TGTGCCAGCAGCTTGGGGACCTGGACAGGAAATGGCTACACCTTC
CASSLGTWTGNGYTF
>TRBV7-9|16|TRBJ1-2|NA|NA
TGTGCCAGCAGCTTAGGGCCGTTGGGAGCTAACTATGGCTACACCTTC
CASSLGPLGANYGYTF
>TRBV15|16|TRBJ2-3|TRBD2|NA
TGTGCCACCAGCTTATGGACTAGCGGGTCGGCGGATACGCAGTATTTT
CATSLWTSGSADTQYF
>TRBV6-5|14|TRBJ1-1|NA|NA
TGTGCCAGCAGTTACTCCCGGGGTCACACTGAAGCTTTCTTT
CASSYSRGHTEAFF
>TRBV5-1|15|TRBJ1-1|NA|NA
TGCGCCAGCAGCTTGGGGGACCTGCTGAACACTGAAGCTTTCTTT
CASSLGDLLNTEAFF
>TRBV30|15|TRBJ1-4|NA|NA
TGTGCCTGGAACCCCCTCCATGGAACTAATGAAAAACTGTTTTTT
CAWNPLHGTNEKLFF
>TRBV15|17|TRBJ2-2|TRBD1|NA
TGTGCCACCAGCAGAGTGGGGACAGGGTCTCGAACCGGGGAGCTGTTTTTT
CATSRVGTGSRTGELFF
>TRBV19|20|TRBJ2-3|TRBD2|once
TGTGCCAGTAGTATTGGCCCACTAATCGGGACTAGCGGCCGGTCAGATACGCAGTATTTT
CASSIGPLIGTSGRSDTQYF
>TRBV27|17|TRBJ1-5|TRBD1|once
TGTGCCAGCAGTTTATCCCCTGGACAGGGCTTCACTCAGCCCCAGCATTTT
CASSLSPGQGFTQPQHF
>TRBV7-3|18|TRBJ2-5|NA|NA
TGTGCCAGCAGCTTAGCACCCGTTGGGGGGGGGCTTCAAGAGACCCAGTACTTC
CASSLAPVGGGLQETQYF
>TRBV5-1|15|TRBJ1-2|NA|NA
TGCGCCAGCAGCTCGGGGACCCCGGTGCACTATGGCTACACCTTC
CASSSGTPVHYGYTF
>TRBV28|13|TRBJ1-1|NA|NA
TGTGCCAGCACCCGGGGGGCGAACACTGAAGCTTTCTTT
CASTRGANTEAFF
>TRBV1|16|TRBJ2-1|NA|NA
TGCACCAGCAGCCCCCAAAGTGCCCACCTGGGCAATGAGCAGTTCTTC
CTSSPQSAHLGNEQFF
>TRBV15|15|TRBJ1-5|NA|once
TGTGCCACCAGCAGAGACATTCCAAGGGGTCAGCCCCAGCATTTT
CATSRDIPRGQPQHF
>TRBV10-1|16|TRBJ2-7|TRBD1|NA
TGCGCCAGCAGTCCTAAACAGGGGCGAAGCTCCTACGAGCAGTACTTC
CASSPKQGRSSYEQYF
>TRBV7-3|12|TRBJ1-1|NA|once
TGTGCCAGCAGCTCCACGGGAGCTGAAGCTTTCTTT
CASSSTGAEAFF
>TRBV11-2|12|TRBJ1-2|TRBD1|NA
TGTGCCAGCAGCTTGACAGGGGGAGGCTACACCTTC
CASSLTGGGYTF
>TRBV6-5|15|TRBJ1-4|NA|NA
TGTGCCAGCAGCCCCTTGAGGGGGGCTAATGAAAAACTGTTTTTT
CASSPLRGANEKLFF
>TRBV30|15|TRBJ1-6|TRBD1|NA
TGTGCCTGGACCGTTGGTGGGACAGGGGACTCACCCCTCCACTTT
CAWTVGGTGDSPLHF
>TRBV27|16|TRBJ1-6|NA|NA
TGTGCCAGGCAAAAGGGGACTAGCTCCTATAATTCACCCCTCCACTTT
CARQKGTSSYNSPLHF
>TRBV11-2|14|TRBJ2-7|TRBD1|NA
TGTGCCAGCAGCACCCGACAGGGTGGCTACGAGCAGTACTTC
CASSTRQGGYEQYF
>TRBV30|14|TRBJ1-1|TRBD1|once
TGTGCCTGGGGACGAGGACAGGACTACACTGAAGCTTTCTTT
CAWGRGQDYTEAFF
>TRBV29-1|14|TRBJ2-3|NA|once
TGCAGCGTTGTCAGGGGGAGGGCGGGGGATACGCAGTATTTT
CSVVRGRAGDTQYF